The rows below give T cell receptor beta chains drawn from one sample of a study of blood T cells in healthy people across ages. TCRdb redid the calling of the 5' RACE reads with MiXCR, one entry per CDR3 protein. Found here are about 670,000 distinct CDR3 sequences, about 50% of them singletons; the top ten hold roughly 13%. The specimen was blood. The source of these receptors is a woman of 80 years or more in good health. CDR3s leave out the opening cysteine and the closing phenylalanine or tryptophan. A D gene is named only where the DNA matches it firmly.

v_call: TRBV6-2/TRBV6-3
d_call: TRBD1
cdr3_aa: ASKRPGQGYNEQF

v_call: TRBV20-1
d_call: -
cdr3_aa: SSTGAGETDTQY

v_call: TRBV5-1
d_call: TRBD2
cdr3_aa: ASSWTSGGGDTQY

v_call: TRBV18
d_call: -
cdr3_aa: ASSPPARGAAVGEQF

v_call: TRBV9
d_call: TRBD2
cdr3_aa: ASSVGNSGRVGEQY

v_call: TRBV4-2
d_call: -
cdr3_aa: ASSQNTETQY

v_call: TRBV2
d_call: -
cdr3_aa: ASSVRGAAQDSYNSPPH

v_call: TRBV29-1
d_call: -
cdr3_aa: SVEGSGPTNYGYT

v_call: TRBV5-1
d_call: TRBD2
cdr3_aa: ASSFGTSRTDEQY

v_call: TRBV12-3/TRBV12-4
d_call: TRBD1
cdr3_aa: ATVMGQTNTGELF

v_call: TRBV12-3/TRBV12-4
d_call: -
cdr3_aa: ASSLSRDYGYT

v_call: TRBV30
d_call: -
cdr3_aa: AWSDGSSYEQY

v_call: TRBV5-1
d_call: -
cdr3_aa: ASRLDTGFEQY

v_call: TRBV30
d_call: -
cdr3_aa: AWSGESYEQY

v_call: TRBV7-2
d_call: -
cdr3_aa: ASSRMTAYEQY

v_call: TRBV7-3
d_call: TRBD1
cdr3_aa: ASSHWTGVSGANVLT

v_call: TRBV6-6
d_call: TRBD2
cdr3_aa: ASGTSGGKQF

v_call: TRBV7-9
d_call: TRBD1
cdr3_aa: ASSLGDSEKLF

v_call: TRBV7-8
d_call: TRBD1
cdr3_aa: ASSLGTGHHDTEAF

v_call: TRBV5-1
d_call: TRBD1
cdr3_aa: ASSSDIEDRRGYT

v_call: TRBV5-1
d_call: -
cdr3_aa: ASSRPEGLRTETQY

v_call: TRBV11-3
d_call: -
cdr3_aa: ASSPASSLNEQF

v_call: TRBV7-9
d_call: TRBD2
cdr3_aa: ASSPGTTAYNEQF

v_call: TRBV12-3/TRBV12-4
d_call: -
cdr3_aa: ASSLRGFLGNEQF

v_call: TRBV4-2
d_call: -
cdr3_aa: ASSQEVDGTQY

v_call: TRBV28
d_call: TRBD1
cdr3_aa: ASTGQAFYNEQF

v_call: TRBV25-1
d_call: -
cdr3_aa: ASSEWAGKDIQY

v_call: TRBV25-1
d_call: -
cdr3_aa: ASSRDTGPYEQY

v_call: TRBV27
d_call: TRBD1
cdr3_aa: ASSFSDRGHSPLH

v_call: TRBV3-1
d_call: -
cdr3_aa: ASSLGFYEQY

v_call: TRBV20-1
d_call: -
cdr3_aa: SAREGNFNEQF

v_call: TRBV5-1
d_call: -
cdr3_aa: ANSLSGAHNEKLF

v_call: TRBV25-1
d_call: -
cdr3_aa: ASSDHSGLAKNIQY

v_call: TRBV3-1
d_call: -
cdr3_aa: ASSQGVGREAF

v_call: TRBV29-1
d_call: -
cdr3_aa: SVENGLGQETQY

v_call: TRBV6-6
d_call: -
cdr3_aa: AGSLAGTSYDEQF

v_call: TRBV6-5
d_call: -
cdr3_aa: ASSYSGRGGLTDTQY

v_call: TRBV9
d_call: TRBD1
cdr3_aa: ASSIGGGMNTEAF

v_call: TRBV7-2
d_call: TRBD1
cdr3_aa: ASSLEVMGTGWNEQF

v_call: TRBV4-1
d_call: -
cdr3_aa: ASSQRSLNNNEQF

v_call: TRBV20-1
d_call: -
cdr3_aa: SARIQENGIQY

v_call: TRBV9
d_call: TRBD2
cdr3_aa: ASSVHGSGSPSETQY

v_call: TRBV2
d_call: -
cdr3_aa: ASGGGLSNQPQH

v_call: TRBV15
d_call: TRBD1
cdr3_aa: ATSRRPGQKQETQY

v_call: TRBV10-3
d_call: -
cdr3_aa: AISESLGRTNEKLF

v_call: TRBV9
d_call: TRBD1
cdr3_aa: ASTGLGQGTADTQY

v_call: TRBV12-3/TRBV12-4
d_call: -
cdr3_aa: ASSIGASGNEQF

v_call: TRBV7-2
d_call: TRBD2
cdr3_aa: ASSLVTSGGETQY